This is a list of T cell receptor gamma chains from one sample in a study of Vδ1+ human thymocytes. TCRdb re-processed the multiplex PCR reads via CATT. The sample contains 36,000 or so gamma-chain clones, around 20% of which appear only once. What was sequenced was Vdelta1+ gamma-delta thymocytes from the thymus. The source of these receptors is a girl under three years old who had congenital heart surgery. CDR3s include the opening cysteine and the closing phenylalanine or tryptophan. The order of the fields is V gene, J gene, clone size, CDR3 protein, CDR3 DNA. Expanded clones are given a class, and other clones once, few, many or no size at all.

>TRGV3|TRGJ1/TRGJ2|few
CATWDRLVSVYKKLF
TGTGCCACCTGGGACAGGCTTGTTTCGGTTTATAAGAAACTCTTT
>TRGV9|TRGJ1/TRGJ2|NA
CSGGYKKLF
TGCAGCGGTGGTTATAAGAAACTCTTT
>TRGV4|TRGJ1/TRGJ2|few
CATWGSRRKLF
TGTGCCACCTGGGGTTCTCGCAGGAAACTCTTT
>TRGV8|TRGJ1/TRGJ2|NA
CATWDRLYYKKLF
TGTGCCACCTGGGATAGACTTTATTATAAGAAACTCTTT
>TRGV9|TRGJP2|few
CALWPSSDWIKTF
TGTGCCTTGTGGCCCAGTAGTGATTGGATCAAGACGTTT
>TRGV8|TRGJP2|NA
CATWDTRGLDWIKTF
TGTGCCACCTGGGATACCCGGGGTCTTGATTGGATCAAGACGTTT
>TRGV8|TRGJ1/TRGJ2|few
CATWDPPYKKLF
TGTGCCACCTGGGATCCCCCATATAAGAAACTCTTT
>TRGV9|TRGJ1/TRGJ2|NA
CALWEVLSPEGHYYKKLF
TGTGCCTTGTGGGAGGTCCTCTCTCCCGAGGGGCATTATTATAAGAAACTCTTT
>TRGV9|TRGJ1/TRGJ2|NA
CALWEAPGDYKKLF
TGTGCCTTGTGGGAGGCCCCGGGGGATTATAAGAAACTCTTT
>TRGV2|TRGJ1/TRGJ2|few
CATWDEKRDYYKKLF
TGTGCCACCTGGGACGAGAAAAGGGATTATTATAAGAAACTCTTT
>TRGV8|TRGJ1/TRGJ2|NA
CATDSNYYKKLF
TGTGCCACCGATTCGAATTATTATAAGAAACTCTTT